The T cell receptor beta chain under discussion was sequenced for a study of Graves' ophthalmopathy and Graves' hyperthyroidism. PBMCs stemmed from approximately 10 ml of fresh peripheral blood. From RNA, the CDR3 regions of TCR beta chains were amplified and sequenced. Following a first-round RT-PCR that used HTBI primers, a second-round multiplex PCR was carried out. TCRdb analysed the multiplex PCR reads with MiXCR anew, one entry per CDR3 protein. The sample lists 350,000 to 400,000 distinct CDR3 sequences, approximately 15% occurring once. Many counts were recorded for this clonotype. The TCR sequence derives from a woman between 18 and 29 years old with stable Graves' hyperthyroidism. Input material: peripheral blood.

This chain's CDR3 is CATSDQSGYTF. Here the CDR3 DNA reads TGTGCCACCAGTGACCAGTCTGGCTACACCTTC. The rearrangement uses TRBV24-1 and TRBJ1-2; D is unclear. In germline, CDR1 is KGHDR, CDR2 SFDVKD. V lost 4 bases and J lost 7, with 6 bases in between. There are 11 residues in the CDR3.